The 28 T cell receptor beta chains presented below share a single source sample, sequenced in a study of vaccination and CD4 T cells after COVID-19. Sequencing of the DNA from cultured CD4+ T cells was carried out with the Oncomine TCR Beta short-read assay. A single record per CDR3 protein comes from TCRdb applying MiXCR to the PCR reads. The sample lists more than 9,500 distinct CDR3 sequences; approximately 50% were seen once. The sample's treatment: roughly 10-day PBMC culture with coronavirus spike peptide pools or control peptides (ViraFEST assay). These receptors have no known antigen. The sequencing input was CD4+ T cells from blood, cultured in vitro. The receptors stem from a human donor who had recovered from COVID-19.

This clonotype came up a few times. The chain combines TRBV20-1 with TRBJ1-3; 7 bases agree with TRBD1. CDR1 is DFQATT and CDR2 is SNEGSKA in the germline V gene (reference sequence). The V segment lost 4 bases and the J segment 3 bases; nucleotides outside the gene matches: 6. The CDR3 consists of 14 residues. The CDR3 region has the DNA TGCAGTGCTATCCGGGACAGCGTTGGAAACACCATATATTTT. Its translation: CSAIRDSVGNTIYF.

The chain employs TRBV20-1 and TRBJ2-3, with TRBD2 identical over 7 bases. The V and J ends lost 4 bases and 7 bases, in that order; junction bases with no gene match: 11. CDR3 length equals 14 residues. Germline lookup yields CDR1 DFQATT and CDR2 SNEGSKA (reference sequence). DNA for the CDR3: TGCAGTGCTATGCTAGCGGAGCGACCAAATACGCAGTATTTT. This translates into CSAMLAERPNTQYF.

V usage is TRBV5-1 and J usage is TRBJ1-5, with 7 positions matching TRBD1. After removal of 4 bases from V and 2 bases from J, the junction contained 3 bases not matched to a gene. The CDR3 runs to 14 residues. CDR1 SGHRS and CDR2 YFSETQ come from the germline V gene. CDR3 sequence: CASSEGTGNQPQHF. The CDR3 DNA is TGCGCCAGCAGCGAGGGGACAGGCAATCAGCCCCAGCATTTT.

The chain has TRBV7-2 and TRBJ1-2; D is possibly TRBD1 (6 bases). V was trimmed by 3 bases and J by 5 bases, leaving 13 bases between them. Germline loops: CDR1 SGHTA, CDR2 FQGNSA. The CDR3 is 14 amino acids. This CDR3 is CASSLTGGRYGYTF. Written as DNA, the CDR3 is TGTGCCAGCAGCTTGACAGGAGGGCGGTATGGCTACACCTTC.

The chain uses TRBV2 and TRBJ1-6; D is ambiguous. Germline V lookup: CDR1 SNHLY, CDR2 FYNNEI. The CDR3 length is 14 residues. V was trimmed by 4 bases and J by 6 bases, leaving 10 bases between them. CDR3 sequence: CASSGPTSNSPLHF. In nucleotides, the CDR3 is TGTGCCAGCAGTGGACCAACGAGTAATTCACCCCTCCACTTT.

The chain carries TRBV20-1 and TRBJ1-2; 8 bases are shared with TRBD1. The trim removed 8 bases at V and 3 bases at J, leaving 5 bases unmatched. Germline V gives CDR1 DFQATT, CDR2 SNEGSKA (reference sequence). CDR3 length: 12 amino acids. The CDR3 sequence: CSLTGVDYGYTF. CDR3 in DNA: TGCAGTTTGACAGGGGTAGACTATGGCTACACCTTC.

V and J are TRBV2 and TRBJ1-2; unclear D gene. With 0 bases removed from V and 7 bases from J, the gap between germline ends came to 9 bases. This CDR3 is 13 amino acids long. The germline CDR1 and CDR2 sequences are SNHLY and FYNNEI. The CDR3 sequence is CASSEALGTGYTF. The CDR3 bases are TGTGCCAGCAGTGAAGCGCTGGGTACTGGCTACACCTTC.

The J gene is TRBJ2-7, the V gene TRBV29-1; 10 positions agree with TRBD1. Germline V gene sequence: CDR1 SQVTM, CDR2 ANQGSEA. V shed 6 bases, J shed 3 bases, and the junction held 11 bases outside the gene matches. This CDR3 comprises 15 residues. The CDR3 is CSVAGGTGVNYEQYF. Here the CDR3 DNA reads TGCAGCGTCGCCGGGGGGACAGGGGTGAACTACGAGCAGTACTTC.

V usage is TRBV7-6 and J usage is TRBJ1-3; D ambiguous. The CDR3 is made up of 13 amino acids. CDR1 and CDR2 from the germline V gene are SGHVS and FNYEAQ. Between the trimmed V and J ends, which lost 3 bases and 4 bases, there was a span of 7 bases. The CDR3 DNA sequence: TGTGCCAGCAGCTTCAGTCAGGGAAACACCATATATTTT. This translates into CASSFSQGNTIYF.

The chain carries TRBV11-2 and TRBJ2-7; D gene ambiguous. CDR3 length equals 11 residues. Trimming left V 5 bases short and J 2 bases short, with 4 bases between. Germline-derived CDR1 and CDR2 are SGHAT and FQNNGV. DNA of the CDR3: TGTGCCAGCAGCGGTGCCTACGAGCAGTACTTC. It yields the protein CASSGAYEQYF. Looking up the rest from reference TRBV11-2 and TRBJ2-7 gives the full variable domain: EAGVAQSPRYKIIEKRQSVAFWCNPISGHATLYWYQQILGQGPKLLIQFQNNGVVDDSQLPKDRFSAERLKGVDSTLKIQPAKLEDSAVYLCASSGAYEQYFGPGTRLTVT.

This chain uses TRBV2 with TRBJ2-7, with a possible D match to TRBD2 (6 bases). Germline assignment: CDR1 SNHLY and CDR2 FYNNEI. The CDR3 totals 14 residues. V lost 7 bases to trimming and J lost 2 bases, with 15 bases between them. The CDR3 is CASIKGRFPYEQYF. For the CDR3, the DNA is TGTGCCAGCATCAAGGGGAGGTTCCCCTACGAGCAGTACTTC.

The CDR3 loop is CASSEFAENTGELFF. CDR3 DNA: TGTGCCAGCAGTGAATTCGCAGAGAACACCGGGGAGCTGTTTTTT. The chain recombines TRBV25-1 with TRBJ2-2; D is ambiguous. The CDR3 covers 15 residues. V lost 1 base, J lost 1 base, and 7 bases lay in between. Germline loops: CDR1 MGHDK, CDR2 SYGVNS.

This clonotype was seen only a few times. The chain is built from TRBV5-4 and TRBJ2-7; D unclear. Germline V gene sequence: CDR1 SGHNT, CDR2 YYREEE (reference sequence). The germline V and J ends were trimmed by 0 bases and 3 bases, with 7 bases remaining between them. The CDR3 has 13 residues. The CDR3 spells CASSLAEGYEQYF. DNA of the CDR3: TGTGCCAGCAGCTTGGCCGAAGGCTACGAGCAGTACTTC.

This clonotype has more than one count but fewer than ten. The chain carries TRBV7-9 and TRBJ1-6; D is perhaps TRBD1 (6 bases). V was pared by 5 bases and J by 4 bases, with 12 bases between. In germline, CDR1 is SEHNR, CDR2 FQNEAQ (reference sequence). The length of the CDR3 is 15 residues. The CDR3 spells CASSRRDIYNSPLHF. The DNA for the CDR3 is TGTGCCAGCAGCCGCAGGGACATTTATAATTCACCCCTCCACTTT.

The chain has TRBV7-9 and TRBJ1-3; a possible D gene is TRBD1 (5 bases). Germline V CDR1 and CDR2: SEHNR, FQNEAQ (reference sequence). This CDR3 contains 13 residues. Trimming stripped 1 base from V and 7 bases from J, with 8 bases between. The CDR3 DNA reads TGTGCCAGCAGCTTAGGGGGGACCAACACCATATATTTT. Encoded protein: CASSLGGTNTIYF.

The chain has TRBV20-1 and TRBJ2-5; TRBD1 matches 9 bases. Germline-derived CDR1 and CDR2 are DFQATT and SNEGSKA (reference sequence). V was clipped by 1 base and J by 3 bases; unmatched bases: 3. This CDR3 is 14 amino acids long. Here the CDR3 reads CSARVQGAKETQYF. Written as DNA, the CDR3 is TGCAGTGCTAGAGTACAGGGGGCTAAAGAGACCCAGTACTTC.

CDR3 protein: CASSAAGTYEQYF. The CDR3 DNA reads TGTGCCAGCAGTGCTGCCGGGACCTACGAGCAGTACTTC. This rearrangement joins TRBV27 to TRBJ2-7; D possibly corresponds to TRBD2 (5 bases). V lost 5 bases and J lost 2, with 10 bases in between. Per the germline V gene, CDR1 is MNHEY and CDR2 is SMNVEV (reference sequence). The CDR3 is made up of 13 amino acids.

This clonotype was counted between two and nine times. The chain combines TRBV28 with TRBJ1-1, with a weak D call TRBD1 (5 bases). V gave up 6 bases and J gave up 14 bases, with 34 bases separating them. Germline V gene data show CDR1 as MDHEN and CDR2 as SYDVKM. The CDR3 has 17 residues. CDR3: CASRLTGHSVIRCWLFF. For the CDR3, the DNA is TGTGCCAGCAGATTGACCGGACACTCCGTCATTCGGTGCTGGTTGTTCTTT.

The chain has TRBV28 and TRBJ1-5; no definite D call. The V end lost 6 bases, the J end lost 11 bases, and 14 bases lay between the germline ends. The germline gives CDR1 MDHEN, CDR2 SYDVKM. CDR3 length: 12 amino acids. CDR3 nucleotide sequence: TGTGCCAGCAGCCAACCCACGCGGGCCCAGCATTTT. Translation gives CASSQPTRAQHF.

The genes are TRBV30 and TRBJ2-2; 10 nucleotides agree with TRBD2. Germline values: CDR1 GTSNPN, CDR2 SVGIG (reference sequence). J gave up 4 bases and V 3 bases, and 5 bases lay outside the gene matches. The CDR3 covers 15 residues. CDR3 DNA: TGTGCCTGGAGGCTAGCGGGGGCCTCCACCGGGGAGCTGTTTTTT. This translates into CAWRLAGASTGELFF.

The gene calls are TRBV20-1 and TRBJ1-2; possible D gene TRBD1, 5 bases. V shed 7 bases and J shed 1 base, with 13 bases lying between them. The germline V gene encodes CDR1 DFQATT and CDR2 SNEGSKA (reference sequence). The length of the CDR3 is 13 residues. The CDR3 DNA follows: TGCAGTGGGACAACTGGGAATAACTATGGCTACACCTTC. It encodes CSGTTGNNYGYTF.

The chain's CDR3 is CATKRTGANEQFF. As DNA, the CDR3 is TGTGCCACCAAGAGGACAGGTGCCAATGAGCAGTTCTTC. This chain links TRBV7-2 with TRBJ2-1; TRBD1 matches at 7 bases. The V segment lost 10 bases and the J segment 6 bases; nucleotides outside the gene matches: 9. Germline CDR1 SGHTA, CDR2 FQGNSA. This CDR3 comprises 13 residues.

This clonotype has only a few counts. The chain is built from TRBV30 and TRBJ1-2; 9 bases map to TRBD1. CDR3 length: 15 residues. CDR1 and CDR2 (germline): GTSNPN, SVGIG (reference sequence). V lost 3 bases, J lost 4 bases, and 9 bases stayed unmatched. CDR3 DNA sequence: TGTGCCTGGAGGGAACAGGGGGCGCTGGGCTATGGCTACACCTTC. It codes for CAWREQGALGYGYTF.

The J gene is TRBJ1-2, the V gene TRBV7-3, with no clear D. Germline V gene lookup returns CDR1 SGHTA and CDR2 FQGTGA. CDR3 size: 13 residues. V lost 5 bases, J lost 7 bases, and 14 bases lay in between. The DNA for the CDR3 is TGTGCCAGCAGCGCAGACCCGGATCGTGGCTACACCTTC. Translating gives CASSADPDRGYTF.

V and J are TRBV25-1 and TRBJ2-5; a possible D gene is TRBD1 (5 bases). Trimming removed 4 bases from V and 2 bases from J, with 23 bases in between. Germline V gene data show CDR1 as MGHDK and CDR2 as SYGVNS. This CDR3 is 18 amino acids long. The CDR3 protein is CASSVNSPVGAPQETQYF. Here the CDR3 DNA reads TGTGCCAGCAGTGTCAACAGCCCGGTAGGGGCCCCTCAAGAGACCCAGTACTTC. The variable domain in full, completed from reference TRBV25-1 and TRBJ2-5, reads EADIYQTPRYLVIGTGKKITLECSQTMGHDKMYWYQQDPGMELHLIHYSYGVNSTEKGDLSSESTVSRIRTEHFPLTLESARPSHTSQYLCASSVNSPVGAPQETQYFGPGTRLLVL.

V is TRBV27 and J is TRBJ2-7; D is possibly TRBD1 (6 bases). CDR3 length: 14 amino acids. Trimming removed 0 bases at V and 6 bases at J, with 12 bases between. Germline V CDR1 and CDR2: MNHEY, SMNVEV (reference sequence). CDR3 residues: CASSLSQQGGEQYF. In DNA form, the CDR3 reads TGTGCCAGCAGTTTATCCCAACAGGGTGGCGAGCAGTACTTC.

The genes are TRBV19 and TRBJ1-2; D call uncertain. The CDR3 length is 14 residues. Germline V gene data show CDR1 as LNHDA and CDR2 as SQIVND (reference sequence). The V end lost 4 bases, the J end lost 4 bases, and 13 bases lay between the germline ends. The CDR3 spells CASSSNSNAYGYTF. In DNA form, the CDR3 reads TGTGCCAGTAGTAGTAACAGCAATGCCTATGGCTACACCTTC.

The V and J genes are TRBV7-3 and TRBJ2-3; 8 positions agree with TRBD2. The CDR3 loop spans 16 amino acids. V lost 5 bases to trimming and J lost 0 bases; unmatched junction nucleotides: 7. Germline lookup yields CDR1 SGHTA and CDR2 FQGTGA. CDR3 DNA sequence: TGTGCCAGCAGCGATATACTAGCGGCTAGCACAGATACGCAGTATTTT. It specifies CASSDILAASTDTQYF.